The 10 T cell receptor beta chains reported below all come from one sample, sequenced in a study of T cells after yellow fever vaccination (dated by TCRdb to between 2018 and 2021). This specimen's treatment or condition label, interpreted: live attenuated yellow fever vaccine strain. Library method: 5' RACE. Sequencing used an Illumina HiSeq 2500. TCRdb itself trimmed the public reads at Q25 with fastp, ran MiXCR and retained productive beta chains. Every CDR3 protein is listed once, alongside the most common genes and DNA of its rows. The sample table shows 450,000 to 600,000 distinct CDR3 sequences, and roughly 14% are seen once. Roughly 13% of the sample rests with the top ten. The material was PBMCs, obtained on the day of the yellow fever booster vaccination. All receptors come from a man aged 25 to 40 who received the YFV17D yellow fever vaccine.

This clonotype was detected a few times. The chain joins TRBV11-1 to TRBJ1-1; 9 bases match TRBD1. V lost 5 bases, J lost 1 base, and 14 bases stayed unmatched. This CDR3 has 18 amino acids. Per germline, CDR1 SGHAT and CDR2 FQDESV (reference sequence). The CDR3: CASSPRTGVFGGNTEAFF. In DNA, the CDR3 is TGTGCCAGCAGCCCCCGGACAGGGGTGTTTGGAGGGAACACTGAAGCTTTCTTT. Combining the CDR3 with reference TRBV11-1 and TRBJ1-1 gives the whole variable domain EAEVAQSPRYKITEKSQAVAFWCDPISGHATLYWYRQILGQGPELLVQFQDESVVDDSQLPKDRFSAERLKGVDSTLKIQPAELGDSAMYLCASSPRTGVFGGNTEAFFGQGTRLTVV.

This clonotype was picked up many times. The rearrangement uses TRBV24-1 and TRBJ2-1, with 7 bases fitting TRBD1. Per germline, CDR1 KGHDR and CDR2 SFDVKD. V shed 1 base and J 9 bases; nucleotides not matched to a gene: 8. The CDR3 loop spans 15 amino acids. The CDR3 reads CATSDFRQGGGEQFF. The CDR3 coding sequence is TGTGCCACCAGTGATTTCAGACAGGGTGGGGGTGAGCAGTTCTTC.

This clonotype was detected only a few times. This chain links TRBV12-3 or TRBV12-4 with TRBJ1-2; no clear D. Trimming stripped 7 bases from V and 7 bases from J, with 19 bases between. The CDR3 covers 14 residues. The CDR3 loop is CASTAAGVTFGYTF. CDR3 nucleotides: TGTGCCAGCACCGCAGCGGGTGTAACGTTTGGCTACACCTTC.

The rearrangement uses TRBV5-5 and TRBJ2-7; no clear D. Between the trimmed V and J ends, which lost 6 bases and 2 bases, there was a span of 12 bases. This CDR3 has 13 residues. CDR1 SGHKS and CDR2 YYEKEE come from the germline V gene (reference sequence). The chain's CDR3 is CASTLTSTYEQYF. For the CDR3, the DNA is TGTGCCAGCACCCTCACGTCTACCTACGAGCAGTACTTC.

The V call is TRBV7-9, the J call TRBJ2-7; D gene unclear. This CDR3 is 14 amino acids long. The germline CDR1 and CDR2 sequences are SEHNR and FQNEAQ (reference sequence). Trimming cost V 5 bases and J 6 bases, with 17 bases left between them. The CDR3: CASSKAQILGEQYF. CDR3 nucleotides: TGTGCCAGCAGCAAGGCACAGATCTTAGGCGAGCAGTACTTC.

The V call is TRBV7-8, the J call TRBJ2-5, with D perhaps assigned TRBD1 or TRBD2 (6 bases each). V was pared by 0 bases and J by 4 bases, with 12 bases between. The CDR3 consists of 15 residues. Germline lookup yields CDR1 SGHVS and CDR2 FQNEAQ. DNA for the CDR3: TGTGCCAGCAGCTTAGCCCGGGGGCGGGGAGAGACCCAGTACTTC. It codes for CASSLARGRGETQYF.

This chain uses TRBV29-1 with TRBJ1-2; TRBD1 is a possible D gene (6 bases). The CDR3 totals 11 residues. Germline V gene data show CDR1 as SQVTM and CDR2 as ANQGSEA. DNA for the CDR3: TGCGCGGGGGCAAGAGACTATGGCTACACCTTC. Protein: CAGARDYGYTF.

The sample holds one count of this clonotype. The junction does not match germline at one end; this may be a read error. The chain couples TRBV7-2 to TRBJ1-2; TRBD1 matches at 8 bases. Germline V gene sequence: CDR1 SGHTA, CDR2 FQGNSA. This CDR3 has 13 amino acids. This chain's CDR3 is CASSFRQGTGASF. In DNA form, the CDR3 reads TGTGCCAGCAGCTTTAGACAGGGGACCGGAGCGTCTTTC.

The CDR3 is CASSSRLGGEKLFF. As DNA, the CDR3 is TGTGCCAGCAGCTCGAGACTAGGAGGCGAAAAACTGTTTTTT. The chain employs TRBV7-6 and TRBJ1-4; no definite D call. The CDR3 is 14 amino acids. Germline V gene lookup returns CDR1 SGHVS and CDR2 FNYEAQ. V shed 4 bases and J shed 8 bases, with 14 bases lying between them.

The sample holds a few counts of this clonotype. This sequence joins TRBV12-3 or TRBV12-4 and TRBJ1-2, with D unresolved. The CDR3 extends over 11 amino acids. Deletions cut 3 bases from V and 13 bases from J, with 12 bases between. CDR3 residues: CASSFGSWATF. For the CDR3, the DNA is TGTGCCAGCAGTTTTGGCAGCTGGGCCACCTTC.